Reported below is one TCR beta chain. These data originate in a study of blood T cell repertoires in COVID-19. This table comes from immunoSEQ multiplex PCR, and its TCRdb copy is limited to in-frame clones, with some not included. This table holds roughly 200,000 clones, roughly 81% found once. The CDR3 extends over 15 amino acids. Germline CDR1 and CDR2: MNHEY and SVGAGI. The junction had 9 bases not matched to a gene; V was cut back by 5 bases and J by 8 bases. The rearrangement uses TRBV6-5 and TRBJ1-2, with 12 positions matching TRBD1. Specimen: peripheral blood. The clonotype originates from a woman over 75 with COVID-19, enrolled during active disease. The CDR3 reads CASSITRGTGGGYTF. Here the CDR3 DNA reads TGTGCCAGCAGTATAACCCGTGGGACAGGGGGCGGCTACACCTTC.